The present T cell receptor (beta chain) was sequenced within a study of shared clonotypes between healthy human individuals. Points on this clone: Its antigen is not known.

CDR1 is SEHNR, CDR2 FQNEAQ, per germline (reference sequence). Trimming pared 5 bases from V and 2 bases from J, leaving 13 bases between. CDR3 length: 14 amino acids. It was CD45RO-negative cells, positively selected for CCR7, that made up naive CD8 cells, with terminally differentiated effector memory CD45RA+ cells excluded. Whole-study results and caveats: Clonotypes that were shared across four donors made up roughly 5.2% of naive CD4 clonotypes. Although depth was large, rarefaction showed that sequencing of the sorted subsets was incomplete.

Here immunoSEQ multiplex PCR was the method, and the copy in TCRdb shows in-frame clones only, minus some. The sample lists about 1,900,000 clones, roughly 95% seen once, with under 1.5% in the top ten. The chain employs TRBV7-9 and TRBJ2-7; unclear D gene. Sequenced material: naive CD8+ T cells sorted from blood. This TCR was recovered from a man younger than 35 in good health. The CDR3 loop is CASSIFGTPYEQYF. CDR3 sequence (DNA): TGTGCCAGCAGCATCTTCGGCACCCCCTACGAGCAGTACTTC.